The clone carrying this T cell receptor beta chain was detected only a few times. The antigen is unknown. The data originate from a study of T cells after yellow fever vaccination. Study-wide points: Boosting was followed by the reappearance of most primary-vaccination clones (less than 98% CD4, around 90% CD8).

CDR3 size: 13 residues. Germline V gene lookup returns CDR1 SQVTM and CDR2 ANQGSEA. The V end was cut by 4 bases, the J end by 5 bases, with 13 bases between. They built TCR cDNA with 5'RACE template switching, a step that put in a universal primer site and UMIs. TCRdb passed the 5' RACE reads through MiXCR, listing each CDR3 protein once. The sample contains 300,000 to 400,000 distinct CDR3 sequences, about 7.8% of which appear only once. This chain connects TRBV29-1 to TRBJ2-3; tentative D call: TRBD2 (7 bases). This clonotype originated in a man between 18 and 29 years old who received the YFV17D yellow fever vaccine. The sequenced sample was PBMCs, obtained more than 40 days after the first yellow fever vaccination. This CDR3 is CSVVGGAVDTQYF. The CDR3 DNA is TGCAGCGTTGTTGGGGGGGCGGTAGATACGCAGTATTTT.